The 18 T cell receptor beta chains below come from one sample, sequenced in a study of graft-versus-host responses after intestinal transplantation. Antigens for these TCRs are unknown. Assay: immunoSEQ multiplex PCR; the TCRdb copy retains only in-frame clones and omits some. The sample contains 35,000 to 50,000 clones, 93% of which appear only once. The specimen comprised unstimulated CD8+ T cells sorted from spleen or lymph node cells, sampled before transplant. All receptors come from a human donor who was the organ donor for an intestinal transplant.

V usage is TRBV7-9 and J usage is TRBJ1-2; 7 bases line up with TRBD1. The V gene end was trimmed by 2 bases and the J gene end by 8 bases; junction bases not matched to a gene: 5. The CDR3 contains 13 residues. Germline V CDR1 and CDR2: SEHNR, FQNEAQ (reference sequence). The CDR3 nucleotides read TGTGCCAGCAGCTTACAGGGGGTAAAGGGCTACACCTTC. Its protein is CASSLQGVKGYTF.

The rearrangement links TRBV28 to TRBJ1-1; weak D call: TRBD1 (6 bases). Germline V CDR1 and CDR2: MDHEN, SYDVKM. Trimming took off 2 bases at V and 5 bases at J, with 18 bases between the two ends. The CDR3 extends over 16 amino acids. The CDR3 protein is CASSLTALRDKTEAFF. CDR3 coding DNA: TGTGCCAGCAGTTTAACTGCCCTACGGGACAAAACTGAAGCTTTCTTT.

J is TRBJ1-3 and V is TRBV27, with D possibly matching TRBD1 (5 bases). The CDR3 loop spans 16 amino acids. Trimming shortened V by 5 bases and J by 4 bases, and 18 bases separated the two germline ends. CDR1 is MNHEY and CDR2 is SMNVEV in the germline V gene (reference sequence). CDR3 residues: CASSRRSGGTGNTIYF. The CDR3 nucleotides read TGTGCCAGCAGTAGGCGATCTGGGGGAACCGGAAACACCATATATTTT.

The rearrangement uses TRBV19 and TRBJ2-1; possibly TRBD1 for D (6 bases). Trimming pared 3 bases from V and 3 bases from J, leaving 9 bases between. CDR3 size: 14 residues. Germline V CDR1 and CDR2: LNHDA, SQIVND (reference sequence). CDR3 amino acids: CASSIGTHYNEQFF. The CDR3 nucleotides are TGTGCCAGTAGTATCGGGACACACTACAATGAGCAGTTCTTC.

The chain uses TRBV7-3 and TRBJ1-2, with 7 nucleotides matching TRBD1. The V segment lost 5 bases and the J segment 4 bases; nucleotides outside the gene matches: 7. The CDR3 contains 14 residues. In germline, CDR1 is SGHTA, CDR2 FQGTGA. CDR3 region: CASSPRPGGYGYTF. The CDR3 bases are TGTGCCAGCAGCCCCCGGCCAGGGGGCTATGGCTACACCTTC.

The chain couples TRBV9 to TRBJ2-7, with TRBD1 matching over 7 bases. Trimming removed 4 bases from V and 2 bases from J; junction bases left unmatched: 6. Per the germline V gene, CDR1 is SGDLS and CDR2 is YYNGEE. The length of the CDR3 is 14 residues. The CDR3 is CASSPGDSTYEQYF. For the CDR3, the DNA is TGTGCCAGCAGCCCAGGGGACAGCACCTACGAGCAGTACTTC.

This clone was detected once. The chain uses TRBV7-9 and TRBJ2-3; possibly TRBD2 for D (7 bases). This CDR3 is built from 15 residues. CDR1 and CDR2 (germline): SEHNR, FQNEAQ (reference sequence). The germline V and J ends were trimmed by 3 bases and 0 bases, with 10 bases remaining between them. CDR3 bases: TGTGCCAGCAGCTTGGCGGGGGCTAGCACAGATACGCAGTATTTT. Its protein is CASSLAGASTDTQYF.

The chain is built from TRBV30 and TRBJ1-2, with 7 bases identical to TRBD1. Germline V gene lookup returns CDR1 GTSNPN and CDR2 SVGIG (reference sequence). There are 16 residues in the CDR3. J was trimmed by 8 bases and V by 5 bases; bases with no gene match: 20. This chain's CDR3 is CAWGGDREDRLGGYTF. The CDR3 nucleotides are TGTGCCTGGGGGGGCGACAGGGAAGATCGTTTAGGAGGCTACACCTTC. Together with reference TRBV30 and TRBJ1-2, the CDR3 gives the full variable domain: SQTIHQWPATLVQPVGSPLSLECTVEGTSNPNLYWYRQAAGRGLQLLFYSVGIGQISSEVPQNLSASRPQDRQFILSSKKLLLSDSGFYLCAWGGDREDRLGGYTFGSGTRLTVV.

The chain joins TRBV6-5 to TRBJ2-2; 7 bases fit TRBD2. Germline V CDR1 and CDR2: MNHEY, SVGAGI. The CDR3 covers 14 residues. V dropped 2 bases and J dropped 3; count of bases not matched to a gene: 0. The CDR3 DNA reads TGTGCCAGCAGTTACGGGGGGGACACCGGGGAGCTGTTTTTT. Encoded protein: CASSYGGDTGELFF.

The J gene is TRBJ2-7, the V gene TRBV27; TRBD1 matches 10 bases. J gave up 4 bases and V 6 bases, and 12 bases lay outside the gene matches. This CDR3 has 16 residues. In germline, CDR1 is MNHEY, CDR2 SMNVEV (reference sequence). CDR3 sequence: CASSYTPGQGLYEQYF. The CDR3 DNA sequence: TGTGCCAGCAGCTACACTCCGGGACAGGGGCTATACGAGCAGTACTTC.

Regarding this clone: Different DNA sequences within this sample yield the same CDR3. The chain recombines TRBV29-1 with TRBJ2-1, with unresolved D. V shed 6 bases and J shed 3 bases, with 3 bases lying between them. This CDR3 has 10 residues. Germline V lookup: CDR1 SQVTM, CDR2 ANQGSEA. In DNA form, the CDR3 reads TGCAGCGTCGACTACAATGAGCAGTTCTTC. Its translation: CSVDYNEQFF.

V is TRBV4-3 and J is TRBJ2-5, with 7 bases aligning to TRBD1. The J call may not be correct, given that the DNA end is closer to TRBJ2-7. The CDR3 totals 15 residues. The germline V gene encodes CDR1 LGHNA and CDR2 YSLEER. This CDR3 reads CASSQERAGGYEQYF. CDR3 nucleotide sequence: TGCGCCAGCAGCCAAGAGAGGGCAGGGGGCTACGAGCAGTACTTC.

The chain uses TRBV13 and TRBJ2-5; D possibly matches TRBD1 or TRBD2 (5 bases each). CDR1 and CDR2 from the germline V gene are PRHDT and FYEKMQ (reference sequence). V lost 5 bases and J 5 bases, leaving 12 bases between the germline ends. This CDR3 comprises 13 residues. CDR3 loop: CASSRVGVETQYF. The CDR3 nucleotides are TGTGCCAGCAGCAGAGTGGGGGTTGAGACCCAGTACTTC.

CDR3 DNA sequence: TGTGCCAGCAGCGATTCGACTAGCGGGAGTCCCTACGAGCAGTACTTC. Its translation: CASSDSTSGSPYEQYF. This sequence joins TRBV9 and TRBJ2-5; 12 bases agree with TRBD2. The DNA end is more similar to TRBJ2-7, so the J call may be wrong. The CDR3 loop spans 16 amino acids. The germline V gene encodes CDR1 SGDLS and CDR2 YYNGEE.

The chain is built from TRBV7-9 and TRBJ2-7; 7 bases map to TRBD1. V was clipped by 1 base and J by 0 bases; unmatched bases: 3. The length of the CDR3 is 15 residues. The germline V gene encodes CDR1 SEHNR and CDR2 FQNEAQ (reference sequence). The CDR3 region is CASSLGGDSSYEQYF. In DNA, the CDR3 is TGTGCCAGCAGCTTAGGAGGGGACAGCTCCTACGAGCAGTACTTC.

This clone showed up just once. The CDR3 DNA reads TGTGCCAGCAGTTCAGCCGGGACAACTAACTATGGCTACACCTTC. It translates to CASSSAGTTNYGYTF. The gene calls are TRBV28 and TRBJ1-2, with D perhaps matching TRBD1 (6 bases). Germline CDR1 is MDHEN and CDR2 is SYDVKM. The CDR3 sequence is 15 residues long. Trimming cost V 4 bases and J 0 bases, with 12 bases left between them.

V usage is TRBV28 and J usage is TRBJ2-7; a possible D gene is TRBD2 (5 bases). CDR1 is MDHEN, CDR2 SYDVKM, per germline. CDR3 length: 14 amino acids. V lost 6 bases, J lost 5 bases, and 17 bases lay in between. The DNA of the CDR3 is TGTGCCAGCAGCCTACTCCCCGAGGGCCACGAGCAGTACTTC. Amino acid sequence: CASSLLPEGHEQYF.

This clone came up once. The rearrangement joins TRBV5-8 to TRBJ1-1; D gene ambiguous. Germline V lookup: CDR1 SGHTS, CDR2 YDEGEE. The CDR3 length is 15 residues. V lost 2 bases to trimming and J lost 1 base, with 12 bases between them. The CDR3 sequence is CASSLYRGRNTEAFF. The CDR3 DNA sequence: TGTGCCAGCAGCTTATATAGAGGGAGGAACACTGAAGCTTTCTTT.